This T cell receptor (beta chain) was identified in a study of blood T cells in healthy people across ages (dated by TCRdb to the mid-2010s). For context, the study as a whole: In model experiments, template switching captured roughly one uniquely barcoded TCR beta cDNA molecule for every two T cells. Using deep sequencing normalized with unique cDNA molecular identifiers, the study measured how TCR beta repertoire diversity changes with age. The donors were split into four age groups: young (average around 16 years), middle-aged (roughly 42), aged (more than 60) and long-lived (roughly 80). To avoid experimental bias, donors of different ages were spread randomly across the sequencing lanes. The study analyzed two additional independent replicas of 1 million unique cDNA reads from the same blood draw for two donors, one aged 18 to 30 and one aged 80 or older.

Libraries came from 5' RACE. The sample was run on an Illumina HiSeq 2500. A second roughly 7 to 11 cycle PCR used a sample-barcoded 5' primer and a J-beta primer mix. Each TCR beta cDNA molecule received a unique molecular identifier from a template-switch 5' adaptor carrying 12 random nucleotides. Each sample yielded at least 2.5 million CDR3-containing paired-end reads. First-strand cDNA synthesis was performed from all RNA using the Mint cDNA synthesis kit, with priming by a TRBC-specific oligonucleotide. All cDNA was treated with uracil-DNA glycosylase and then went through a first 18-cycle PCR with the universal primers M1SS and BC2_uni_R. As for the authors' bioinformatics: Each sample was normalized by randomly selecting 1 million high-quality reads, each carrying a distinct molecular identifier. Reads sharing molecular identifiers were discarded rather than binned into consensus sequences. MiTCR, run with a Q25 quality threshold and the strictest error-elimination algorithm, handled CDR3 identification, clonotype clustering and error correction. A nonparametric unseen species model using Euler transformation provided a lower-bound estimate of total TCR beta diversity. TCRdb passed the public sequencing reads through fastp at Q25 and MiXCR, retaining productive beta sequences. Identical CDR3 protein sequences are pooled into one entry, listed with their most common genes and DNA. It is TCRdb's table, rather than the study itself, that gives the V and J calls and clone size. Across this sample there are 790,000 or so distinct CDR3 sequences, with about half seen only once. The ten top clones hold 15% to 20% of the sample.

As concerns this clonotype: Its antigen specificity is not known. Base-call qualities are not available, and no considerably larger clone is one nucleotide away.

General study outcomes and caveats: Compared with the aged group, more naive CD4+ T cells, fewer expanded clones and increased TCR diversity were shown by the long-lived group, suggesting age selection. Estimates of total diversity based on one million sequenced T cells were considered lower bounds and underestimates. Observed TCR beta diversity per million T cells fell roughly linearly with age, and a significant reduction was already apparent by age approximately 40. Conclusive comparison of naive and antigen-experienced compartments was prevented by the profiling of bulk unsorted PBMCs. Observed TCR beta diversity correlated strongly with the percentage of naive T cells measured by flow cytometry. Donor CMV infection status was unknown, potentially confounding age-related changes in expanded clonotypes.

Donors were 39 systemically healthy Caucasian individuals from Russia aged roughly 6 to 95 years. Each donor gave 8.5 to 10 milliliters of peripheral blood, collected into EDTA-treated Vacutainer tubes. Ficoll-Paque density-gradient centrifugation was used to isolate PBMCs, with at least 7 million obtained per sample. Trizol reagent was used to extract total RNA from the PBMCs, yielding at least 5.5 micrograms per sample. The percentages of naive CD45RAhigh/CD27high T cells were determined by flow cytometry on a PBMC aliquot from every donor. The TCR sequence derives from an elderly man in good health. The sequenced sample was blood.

CDR3 loop: CASSHPRGQGGNQPQHF. In nucleotide form, the sequence is TGTGCCAGCAGCCACCCTCGGGGGCAGGGGGGAAATCAGCCCCAGCATTTT. The chain employs TRBV4-2 and TRBJ1-5; 7 of the junction bases match TRBD1. From the cysteine through the phenylalanine, the CDR3 covers 17 amino acids. Only CDR3 DNA is held: 51 bases, read in frame from base 1. Germline trimming amounts to 3 bases on V and 4 bases on J, with 12 as the count of junction bases outside the gene matches. The germline V gene encodes CDR1 LGHNA and CDR2 YNFKEQ.